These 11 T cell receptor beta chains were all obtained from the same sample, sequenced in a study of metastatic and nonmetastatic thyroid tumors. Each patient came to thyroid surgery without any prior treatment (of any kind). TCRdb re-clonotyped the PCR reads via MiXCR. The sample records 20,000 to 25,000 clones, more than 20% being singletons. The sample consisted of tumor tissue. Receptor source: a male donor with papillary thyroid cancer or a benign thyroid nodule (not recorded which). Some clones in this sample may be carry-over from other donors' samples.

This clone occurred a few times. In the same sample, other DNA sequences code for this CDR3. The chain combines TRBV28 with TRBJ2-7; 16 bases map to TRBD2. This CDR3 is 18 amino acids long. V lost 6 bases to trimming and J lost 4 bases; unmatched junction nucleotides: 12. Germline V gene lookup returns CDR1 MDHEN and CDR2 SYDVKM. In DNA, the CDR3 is TGTGCCAGCAGAGTCGCGGGACTAGCGGGAGGGCGGACTTACGAGCAGTACTTC. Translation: CASRVAGLAGGRTYEQYF.

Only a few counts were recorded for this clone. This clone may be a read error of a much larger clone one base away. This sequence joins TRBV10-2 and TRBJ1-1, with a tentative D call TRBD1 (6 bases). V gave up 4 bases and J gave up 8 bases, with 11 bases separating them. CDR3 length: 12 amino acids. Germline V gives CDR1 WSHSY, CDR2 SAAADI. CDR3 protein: CASSVSDREAFF. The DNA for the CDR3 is TGCGCCAGCAGTGTGTCCGACAGGGAAGCTTTCTTT.

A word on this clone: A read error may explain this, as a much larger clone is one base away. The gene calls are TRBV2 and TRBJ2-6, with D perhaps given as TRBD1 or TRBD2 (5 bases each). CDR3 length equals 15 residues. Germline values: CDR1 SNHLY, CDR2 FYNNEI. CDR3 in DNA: TGTGCCAGCAATAGAGGGCCCTCTGGGGCCAACATCCTGACTTTC. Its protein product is CASNRGPSGANILTF.

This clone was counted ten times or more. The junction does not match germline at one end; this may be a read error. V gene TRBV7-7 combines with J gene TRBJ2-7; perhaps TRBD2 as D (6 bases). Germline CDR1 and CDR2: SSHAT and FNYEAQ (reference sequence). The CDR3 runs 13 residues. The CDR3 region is CASSLTSAREQYF. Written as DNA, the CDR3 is TGTGCTAGCAGCTTGACTAGTGCGAGGGAGCAGTACTTC.

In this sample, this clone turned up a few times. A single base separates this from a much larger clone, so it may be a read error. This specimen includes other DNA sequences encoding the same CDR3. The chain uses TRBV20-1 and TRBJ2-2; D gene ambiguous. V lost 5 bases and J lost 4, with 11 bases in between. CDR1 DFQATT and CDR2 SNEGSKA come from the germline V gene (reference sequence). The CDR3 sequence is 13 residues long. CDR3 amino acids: CSASEPVTGELFF. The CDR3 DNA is TGCAGTGCTTCAGAACCTGTCACCGGGGAGCTGTTTTTT.

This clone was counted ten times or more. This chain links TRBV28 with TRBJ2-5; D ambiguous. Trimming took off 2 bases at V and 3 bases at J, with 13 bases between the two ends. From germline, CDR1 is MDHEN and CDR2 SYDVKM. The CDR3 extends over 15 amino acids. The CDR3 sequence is CASSLNFPGEETQYF. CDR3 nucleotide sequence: TGTGCCAGCAGTTTAAATTTCCCGGGTGAAGAGACCCAGTACTTC.

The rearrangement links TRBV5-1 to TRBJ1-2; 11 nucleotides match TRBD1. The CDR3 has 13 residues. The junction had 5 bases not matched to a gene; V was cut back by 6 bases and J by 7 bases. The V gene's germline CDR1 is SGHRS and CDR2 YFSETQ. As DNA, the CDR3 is TGCGCCAGCAACGGACAGGGGGCGGGTGGCTACACCTTC. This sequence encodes CASNGQGAGGYTF.

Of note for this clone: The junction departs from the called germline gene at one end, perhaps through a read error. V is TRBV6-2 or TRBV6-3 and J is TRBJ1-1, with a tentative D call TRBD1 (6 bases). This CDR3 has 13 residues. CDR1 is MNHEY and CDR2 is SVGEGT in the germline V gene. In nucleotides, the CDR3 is TGTGCCAGCAGTACACAGGGAGTCACTGAAGCTTACTTT. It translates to CASSTQGVTEAYF.

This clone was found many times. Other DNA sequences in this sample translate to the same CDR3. The CDR3 sequence: CSVVGGPNEQFF. The DNA for the CDR3 is TGCAGCGTGGTGGGAGGGCCCAATGAGCAGTTCTTC. The V and J genes are TRBV29-1 and TRBJ2-1; 7 bases line up with TRBD2. Germline assignment: CDR1 SQVTM and CDR2 ANQGSEA. This CDR3 contains 12 residues. V shed 6 bases, J shed 6 bases, and the junction held 5 bases outside the gene matches.

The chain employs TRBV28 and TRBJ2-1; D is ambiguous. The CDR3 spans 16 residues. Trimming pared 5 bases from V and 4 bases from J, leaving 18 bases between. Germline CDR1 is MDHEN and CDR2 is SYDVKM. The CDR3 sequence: CASSHSVRARYNEQFF. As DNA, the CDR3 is TGTGCCAGCAGTCATTCCGTAAGGGCCCGTTACAATGAGCAGTTCTTC.

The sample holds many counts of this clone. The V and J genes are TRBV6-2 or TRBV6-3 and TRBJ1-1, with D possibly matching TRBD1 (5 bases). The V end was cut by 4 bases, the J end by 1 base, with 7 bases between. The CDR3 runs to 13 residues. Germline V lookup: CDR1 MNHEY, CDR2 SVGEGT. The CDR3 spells CASSFGQNTEAFF. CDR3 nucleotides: TGTGCCAGCAGTTTCGGACAGAACACTGAAGCTTTCTTT.